This paragraph reports one T cell receptor (beta chain). With 5 bases removed from V and 2 bases from J, the gap between germline ends came to 8 bases. CDR1 and CDR2 (germline): SGHVS, FNYEAQ. The CDR3 has 13 residues. The data are from a study of control samples from healthy donors and cancer patients. Measured with immunoSEQ multiplex PCR; TCRdb has only the in-frame clones, and not every one. The sample gives tens of thousands of clones, around 80% of which show up once; 20% to 25% is in the top ten. The chain employs TRBV7-6 and TRBJ2-3; no firm D call. Sample: PBMCs. The TCR sequence derives from a man between 60 and 75 years old with colorectal cancer. CDR3 sequence reads: CASSRRYTDTQYF. The CDR3 nucleotides read TGTGCCAGCAGCCGACGATACACAGATACGCAGTATTTT. The full variable domain, completed using reference TRBV7-6 and TRBJ2-3, is GAGVSQSPRYKVTKRGQDVALRCDPISGHVSLYWYRQALGQGPEFLTYFNYEAQQDKSGLPNDRFSAERPEGSISTLTIQRTEQRDSAMYRCASSRRYTDTQYFGPGTRLTVL.